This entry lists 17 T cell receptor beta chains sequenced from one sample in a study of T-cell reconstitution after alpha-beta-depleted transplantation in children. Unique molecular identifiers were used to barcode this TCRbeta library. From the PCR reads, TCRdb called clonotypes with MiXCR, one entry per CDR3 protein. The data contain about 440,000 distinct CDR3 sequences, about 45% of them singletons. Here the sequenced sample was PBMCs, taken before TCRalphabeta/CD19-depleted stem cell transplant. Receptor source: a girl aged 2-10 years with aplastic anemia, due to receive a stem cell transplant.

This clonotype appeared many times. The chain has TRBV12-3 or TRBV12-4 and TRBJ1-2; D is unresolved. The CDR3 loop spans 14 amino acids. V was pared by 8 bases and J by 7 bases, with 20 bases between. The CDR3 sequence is CASFRPGFFGGYTF. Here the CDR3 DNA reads TGTGCCAGCTTCCGTCCGGGCTTTTTTGGTGGCTACACCTTC.

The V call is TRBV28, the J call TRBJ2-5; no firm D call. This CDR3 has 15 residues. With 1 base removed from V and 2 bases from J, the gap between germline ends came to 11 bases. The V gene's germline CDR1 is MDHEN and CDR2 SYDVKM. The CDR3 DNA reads TGTGCCAGCAGTTTATATTGGTCAGAACAAGAGACCCAGTACTTC. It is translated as CASSLYWSEQETQYF.

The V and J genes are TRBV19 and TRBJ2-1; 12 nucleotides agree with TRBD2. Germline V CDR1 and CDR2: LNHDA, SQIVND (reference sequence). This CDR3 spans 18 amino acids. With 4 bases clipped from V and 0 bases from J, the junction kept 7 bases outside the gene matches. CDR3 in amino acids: CASSKPRLAGVSYNEQFF. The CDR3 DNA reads TGTGCCAGTAGTAAACCCCGACTAGCGGGAGTCTCCTACAATGAGCAGTTCTTC.

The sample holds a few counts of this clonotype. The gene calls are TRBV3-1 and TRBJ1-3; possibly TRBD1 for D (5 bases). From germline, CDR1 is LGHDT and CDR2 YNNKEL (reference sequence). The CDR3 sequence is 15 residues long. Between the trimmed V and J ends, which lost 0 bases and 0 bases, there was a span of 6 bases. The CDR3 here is CASSQEQVSGNTIYF. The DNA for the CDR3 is TGTGCCAGCAGCCAAGAACAGGTCTCTGGAAACACCATATATTTT.

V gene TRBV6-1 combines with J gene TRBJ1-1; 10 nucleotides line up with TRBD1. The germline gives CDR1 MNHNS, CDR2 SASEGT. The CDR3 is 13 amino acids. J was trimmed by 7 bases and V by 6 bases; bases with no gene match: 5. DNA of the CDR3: TGTGCCAGCAGACGACAGGGGGCTGGTGAAGCTTTCTTT. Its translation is CASRRQGAGEAFF.

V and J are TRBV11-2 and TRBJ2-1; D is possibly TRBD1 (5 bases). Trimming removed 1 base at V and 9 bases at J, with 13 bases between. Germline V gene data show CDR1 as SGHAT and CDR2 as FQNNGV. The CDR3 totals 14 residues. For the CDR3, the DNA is TGTGCCAGCAGCTTAGTCAGGGTCGGCGGTGAGCAGTTCTTC. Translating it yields CASSLVRVGGEQFF.

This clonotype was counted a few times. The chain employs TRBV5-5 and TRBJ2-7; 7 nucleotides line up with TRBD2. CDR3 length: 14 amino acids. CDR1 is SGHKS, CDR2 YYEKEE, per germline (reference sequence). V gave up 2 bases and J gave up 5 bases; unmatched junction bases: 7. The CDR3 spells CASSLPREVDEQYF. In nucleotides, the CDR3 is TGTGCCAGCAGCTTACCCCGGGAGGTGGACGAGCAGTACTTC.

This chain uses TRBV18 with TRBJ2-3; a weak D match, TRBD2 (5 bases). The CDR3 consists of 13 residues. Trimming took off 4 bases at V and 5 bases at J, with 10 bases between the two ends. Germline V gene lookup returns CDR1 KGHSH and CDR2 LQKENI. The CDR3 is CASSLREGDTQYF. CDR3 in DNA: TGTGCCAGCTCACTGAGGGAAGGAGATACGCAGTATTTT.

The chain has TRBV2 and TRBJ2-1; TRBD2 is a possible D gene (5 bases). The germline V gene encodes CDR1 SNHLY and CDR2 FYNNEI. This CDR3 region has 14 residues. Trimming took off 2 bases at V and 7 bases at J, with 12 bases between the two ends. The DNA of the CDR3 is TGTGCCAGCAGTGAACCCAAAGGGAGAAATGAGCAGTTCTTC. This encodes CASSEPKGRNEQFF.

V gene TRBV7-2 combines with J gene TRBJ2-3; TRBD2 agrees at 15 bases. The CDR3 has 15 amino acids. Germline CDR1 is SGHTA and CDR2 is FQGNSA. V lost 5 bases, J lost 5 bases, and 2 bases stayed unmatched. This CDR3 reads CASSVGLAGGDTQYF. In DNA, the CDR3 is TGTGCCAGCAGCGTGGGACTAGCGGGAGGAGATACGCAGTATTTT.

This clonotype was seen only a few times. CDR3 amino acids: CASTLGGGLNNEQFF. Written as DNA, the CDR3 is TGTGCCAGCACCTTGGGTGGGGGCCTAAACAATGAGCAGTTCTTC. The V call is TRBV7-3, the J call TRBJ2-1; a weak D match, TRBD1 (6 bases). The CDR3 loop spans 15 amino acids. Germline CDR1 reads SGHTA; CDR2 reads FQGTGA. V lost 7 bases and J 5 bases, leaving 18 bases between the germline ends.

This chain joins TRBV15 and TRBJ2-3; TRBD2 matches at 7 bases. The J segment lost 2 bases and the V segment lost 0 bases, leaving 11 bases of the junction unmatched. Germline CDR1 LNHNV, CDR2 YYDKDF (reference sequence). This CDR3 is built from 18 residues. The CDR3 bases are TGTGCCACCAGCAGAGATCGGGGGGTATCGAATAACACAGATACGCAGTATTTT. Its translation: CATSRDRGVSNNTDTQYF.

CDR3 amino acids: CASTLGGPPEQFF. CDR3 nucleotides: TGTGCCAGCACCCTTGGGGGGCCTCCTGAGCAGTTCTTC. This rearrangement joins TRBV7-6 to TRBJ2-1; the D gene could be TRBD1 or TRBD2 (6 bases each). The length of the CDR3 is 13 residues. The germline gives CDR1 SGHVS, CDR2 FNYEAQ. V was trimmed by 7 bases and J by 9 bases, leaving 16 bases between them.

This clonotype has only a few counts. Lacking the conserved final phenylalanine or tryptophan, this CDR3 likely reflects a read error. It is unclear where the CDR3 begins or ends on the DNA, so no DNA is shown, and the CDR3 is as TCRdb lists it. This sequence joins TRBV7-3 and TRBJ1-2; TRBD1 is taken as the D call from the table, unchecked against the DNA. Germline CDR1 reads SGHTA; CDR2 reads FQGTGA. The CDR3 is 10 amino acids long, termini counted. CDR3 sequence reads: CASSSWTGWS.

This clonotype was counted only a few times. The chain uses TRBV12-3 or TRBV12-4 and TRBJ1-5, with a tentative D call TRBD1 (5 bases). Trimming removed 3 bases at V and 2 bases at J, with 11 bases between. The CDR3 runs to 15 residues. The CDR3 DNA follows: TGTGCCAGCAGTTTCGTCGTGGGGGGCAATCAGCCCCAGCATTTT. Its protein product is CASSFVVGGNQPQHF.

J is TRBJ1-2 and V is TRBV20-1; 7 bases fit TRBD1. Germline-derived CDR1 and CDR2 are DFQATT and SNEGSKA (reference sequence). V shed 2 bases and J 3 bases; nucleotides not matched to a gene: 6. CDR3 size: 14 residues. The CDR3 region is CSARLYGTDYGYTF. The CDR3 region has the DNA TGCAGTGCTAGATTATACGGGACAGACTATGGCTACACCTTC.

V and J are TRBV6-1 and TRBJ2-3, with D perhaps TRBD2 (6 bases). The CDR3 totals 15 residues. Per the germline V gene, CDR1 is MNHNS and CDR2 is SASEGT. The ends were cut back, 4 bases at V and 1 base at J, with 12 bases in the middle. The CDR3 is CASSGRGVGTDTQYF. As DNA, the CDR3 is TGTGCCAGCAGTGGGAGGGGAGTGGGCACAGATACGCAGTATTTT.